Here is one T cell receptor (beta chain) with its context. V lost 0 bases and J lost 3, with 8 bases in between. Germline-derived CDR1 and CDR2 are GTSNPN and SVGIG (reference sequence). This CDR3 has 13 residues. This sample is drawn from a study of CD8 T cells in Susac syndrome. The wider study: Among the Susac syndrome patients who underwent sequencing, roughly six had clinically active disease, while fewer than 10 of them were in remission. Intravenous immunoglobulin alone or corticosteroids were being given to patients with Susac syndrome at blood draw, unless they were therapy-naive.

RNA was extracted with the RNeasy kit, and a quantity of about 0.45 to 1 ug was reverse transcribed using random hexamers. With immunoSEQ multiplex PCR, TCR beta CDR3 was amplified across 54 Vbeta and 13 Jbeta. Via MiXCR, TCRdb re-called the immunoSEQ multiplex PCR reads, giving one row per CDR3 protein. The table records about 190,000 distinct CDR3 sequences, around 95% of them present only once. Sequencing was done on a sample of CD4+ T cells from PBMCs. The V and J genes are TRBV30 and TRBJ1-1; D remains unclear. The clonotype originates from a human donor with Susac syndrome. The CDR3 DNA sequence: TGTGCCTGGAGTGTACAAGTCGACACTGAAGCTTTCTTT. It encodes CAWSVQVDTEAFF.